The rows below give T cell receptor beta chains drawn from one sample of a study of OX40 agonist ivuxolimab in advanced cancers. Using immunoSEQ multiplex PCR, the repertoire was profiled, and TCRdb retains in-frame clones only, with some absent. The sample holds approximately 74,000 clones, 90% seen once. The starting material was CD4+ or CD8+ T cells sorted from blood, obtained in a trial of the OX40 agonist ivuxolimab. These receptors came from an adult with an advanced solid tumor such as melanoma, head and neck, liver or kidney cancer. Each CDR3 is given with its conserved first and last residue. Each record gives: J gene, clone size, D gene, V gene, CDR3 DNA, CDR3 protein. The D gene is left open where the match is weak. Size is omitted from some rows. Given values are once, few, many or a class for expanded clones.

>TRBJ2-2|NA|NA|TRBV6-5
TGTGCCAGCAGGTTTGGACTGAGCAACGGGGAGCTGTTTTTT
CASRFGLSNGELFF
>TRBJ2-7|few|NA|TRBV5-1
TGCGCCAGCAGCTTGGGGGCGGGGGCGGGGTACGAGCAGTACTTC
CASSLGAGAGYEQYF
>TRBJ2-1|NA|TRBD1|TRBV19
TGTGCCAGTAGTATAGATTATGGTGGGACAGGGGGGCACAATGAGCAGTTCTTC
CASSIDYGGTGGHNEQFF
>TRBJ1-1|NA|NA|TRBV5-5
TGTGCCAGCAGCCCCAGGGTCGATAGACAGTACACTGAAGCTTTCTTT
CASSPRVDRQYTEAFF
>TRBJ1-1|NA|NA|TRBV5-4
TGTGCCAGCAGCTTGGATCCCAGCCCGAACACTGAAGCTTTCTTT
CASSLDPSPNTEAFF
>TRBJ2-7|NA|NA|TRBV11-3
TGTGCCAGTCTGGACTCTACTTCTTACGAGCAGTACTTC
CASLDSTSYEQYF
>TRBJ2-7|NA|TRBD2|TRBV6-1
TGTGCCAGCAGTGAAGTAGCGGGGGGGGCGCAGTACTTC
CASSEVAGGAQYF
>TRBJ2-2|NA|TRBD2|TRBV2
TGTGCCAGCAGATGGCGGGGGGAATCCACCGGGGAGCTGTTTTTT
CASRWRGESTGELFF
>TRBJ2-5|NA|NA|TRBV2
TGTGCCAGCAAGCAGGGGAACCTCCAAGAGACCCAGTACTTC
CASKQGNLQETQYF
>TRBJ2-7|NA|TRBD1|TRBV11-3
TGTGCCAGCAGGGGGACAGGGGGCAGGGAGCAGTACTTC
CASRGTGGREQYF
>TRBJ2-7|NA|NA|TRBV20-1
TGCAGTGCTAGCGATTACGAGCAGTACTTC
CSASDYEQYF
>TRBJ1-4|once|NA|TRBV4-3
TGCGCCAGCAGCCAATCAATGGGTTCGGGAAAACTGTTTTTT
CASSQSMGSGKLFF
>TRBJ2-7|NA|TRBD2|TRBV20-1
TGCAGTGCTACCATCGGGGGGGAGCAGTACTTC
CSATIGGEQYF
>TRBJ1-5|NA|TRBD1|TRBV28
TGTGCCAGCAGTCTGACAGGGGACGGTCAGCCCCAGCATTTT
CASSLTGDGQPQHF
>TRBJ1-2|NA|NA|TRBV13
TGTGCCAGCAGCTTACGGGGCGCCTATGGCTACACCTTC
CASSLRGAYGYTF
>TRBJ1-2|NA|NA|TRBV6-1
TGTGCCAGCAGTGAAATAGGAGGGTATTGGGGAAACGCCCATGGCTACACCTTC
CASSEIGGYWGNAHGYTF
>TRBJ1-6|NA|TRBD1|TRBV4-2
TGTGCCAGCAGCCCTGAAGTAGGGCAGGGGGGAAGCTCCTATAATTCACCCCTCCACTTT
CASSPEVGQGGSSYNSPLHF
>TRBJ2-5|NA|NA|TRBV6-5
TGTGCCAGCAGTGCCCAAGAGACCCAGTACTTC
CASSAQETQYF
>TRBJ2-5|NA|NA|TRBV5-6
TGTGCCAGCAGCTTGCCAACAGTGGTTGAGACCCAGTACTTC
CASSLPTVVETQYF
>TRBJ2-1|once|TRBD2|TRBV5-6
TGTGCCAGCAGCTTCAGTGGACTAGCGGGAGGGGTCATAGGTGAGCAGTTCTTC
CASSFSGLAGGVIGEQFF
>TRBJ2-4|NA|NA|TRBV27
TGTGCCAGCAGTTCCGGTGGGGCCAAAAACATTCAGTACTTC
CASSSGGAKNIQYF
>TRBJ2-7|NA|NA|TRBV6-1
TGTGCCAGCGGGTCCTACGAGCAGTACTTC
CASGSYEQYF
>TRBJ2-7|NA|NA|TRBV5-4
TGTGCCAGCAGCTTGGCGGCAGCCCTCGGCTACGAGCAGTACTTC
CASSLAAALGYEQYF
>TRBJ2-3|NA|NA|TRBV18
TGTGCCAGCTCACCCGGTCCGGGTAGCACAGATACGCAGTATTTT
CASSPGPGSTDTQYF
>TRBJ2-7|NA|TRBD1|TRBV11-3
TGTGCCAGCAGCTTGGAGGGACAGGGCACATACGAGCAGTACTTC
CASSLEGQGTYEQYF
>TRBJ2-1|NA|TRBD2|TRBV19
TGTGCTGCCGGGCGGGAGGGCCAAGAGTTCTTC
CAAGREGQEFF
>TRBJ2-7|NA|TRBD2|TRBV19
TGTGCCAGTAGTATCGGGCTAGCGGGCAACTACGAGCAGTACTTC
CASSIGLAGNYEQYF
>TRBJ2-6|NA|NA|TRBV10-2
TGCGCCAGCAGTGTGGGTAGCCCCCGCTCTGGGGCCAACGTCCTGACTTTC
CASSVGSPRSGANVLTF
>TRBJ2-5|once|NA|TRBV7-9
TGTGCCAGCAGCTTAGGGACTATAGAGACCCAGTACTTC
CASSLGTIETQYF
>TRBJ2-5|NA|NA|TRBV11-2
TGTGCCAGCAGCCCCGGGACGAGACAAGAGACCCAGTACTTC
CASSPGTRQETQYF
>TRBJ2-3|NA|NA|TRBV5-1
TGCGCCAGCAGCTTGCAAGATACGCAGTATTTT
CASSLQDTQYF
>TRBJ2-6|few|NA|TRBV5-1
TGCGCCAGCAGCTTAGGCGGCGGCTCTGGGGCCAACGTCCTGACTTTC
CASSLGGGSGANVLTF
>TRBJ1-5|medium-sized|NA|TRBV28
TGTGCCAGCTGGAGGGGAAGGAATCAGCCCCAGCATTTT
CASWRGRNQPQHF
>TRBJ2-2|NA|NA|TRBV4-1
TGCGCCAGCAGCCAAGATTTTTGGGGGGTGGAGGACACCGGGGAGCTGTTTTTT
CASSQDFWGVEDTGELFF
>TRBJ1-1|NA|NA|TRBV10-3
TGTGCCATCAGTGCGACGAACAGGGAGAGTGGTGAAGCTTTCTTT
CAISATNRESGEAFF
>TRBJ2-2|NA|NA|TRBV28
TGTGCCAGCAGTCCCGGGGGCGCGGCTGGGGAGCTGTTTTTT
CASSPGGAAGELFF
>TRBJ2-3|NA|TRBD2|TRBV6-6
TGTGCCAGCAGTTTTATACTAGCGGCGGGCGATGATACGCAGTATTTT
CASSFILAAGDDTQYF
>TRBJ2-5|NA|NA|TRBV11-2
TGTGCCAGCAGCTTAGGCGAGAACCCTCGGGAGACCCAGTACTTC
CASSLGENPRETQYF
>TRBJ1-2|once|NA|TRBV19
TGTGCCAGTAGTACCCATGACAGCGTTGGCTACACCTTC
CASSTHDSVGYTF
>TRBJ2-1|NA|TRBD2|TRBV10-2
TGCGCCAGCAGTTTAGCGGGAGGGTCCTACAATGAGCAGTTCTTC
CASSLAGGSYNEQFF
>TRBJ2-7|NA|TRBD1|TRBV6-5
TGTGCCAGCAGTTACTCCATCCACAGGGGCGAGCAGTACTTC
CASSYSIHRGEQYF
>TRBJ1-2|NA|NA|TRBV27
TGTGCCAGCAGTTCCACAGGGAAAAACTATGGCTACACCTTC
CASSSTGKNYGYTF
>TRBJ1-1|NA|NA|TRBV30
TGTGCCTGGAAAAGGGACACTGAAGCTTTCTTT
CAWKRDTEAFF
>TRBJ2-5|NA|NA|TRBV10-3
TGTGCCATCAGTGAGCCTACAGGGAGAGAGACCCAGTACTTC
CAISEPTGRETQYF
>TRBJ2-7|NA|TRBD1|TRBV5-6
TGTGCCAGCAGCTTGCCACAGGGGGATTACTACGAGCAGTACTTC
CASSLPQGDYYEQYF
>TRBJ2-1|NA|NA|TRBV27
TGTGCCAGCAGTCCACCGAGGGGTAGCGGTCAGCCGATTAGAGAGCAGTTCTTC
CASSPPRGSGQPIREQFF
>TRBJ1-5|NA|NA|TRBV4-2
TGTGCCAGCAGCCAAGAGCGGGGGGTTTATCAGCCCCAGCATTTT
CASSQERGVYQPQHF
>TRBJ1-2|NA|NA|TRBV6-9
TGTGCCAGCAGTTATTTGCAGGGATCTAACTATGGCTACACCTTC
CASSYLQGSNYGYTF
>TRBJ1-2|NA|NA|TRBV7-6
TGTGCCAGCAGCTTGGGGGAGAAAGACTATGGCTACACCTTC
CASSLGEKDYGYTF
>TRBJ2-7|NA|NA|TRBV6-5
TGTGCCAGCAGACTCCTAGGGTCCTACGAGCAGTACTTC
CASRLLGSYEQYF
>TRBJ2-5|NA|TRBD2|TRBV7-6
TGTGCCAGCACCCGAGGGGTTGCGGGGGTGCAAGAGACCCAGTACTTC
CASTRGVAGVQETQYF
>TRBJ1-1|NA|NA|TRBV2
TGTGCCAGCGGCGAAGGGGGGGCCAACACTGAAGCTTTCTTT
CASGEGGANTEAFF